The 5 T cell receptor beta chains reported below all come from one sample, sequenced in a study of beta chain features in type 1 diabetes. Points from the study as a whole: Type 1 diabetes patients had TCRB CDR3s that were shorter (moderately but significantly so) in all four CD4+ subsets.

The authors reverse transcribed all of the isolated RNA, so sequencing captured expressed TCRB transcripts. The assay was immunoSEQ multiplex PCR, and TCRdb's table has in-frame clones only and misses some. The table records 20,000 to 30,000 clones, approximately 69% of them present only once. These receptors are not linked to any known antigen. The sequenced sample consisted of Tregs from blood. These receptors were collected from a man younger than 35 with type 1 diabetes.

This clone was recorded a few times. The V and J genes are TRBV18 and TRBJ2-7, with D unclear. V dropped 2 bases and J dropped 5 bases, with 16 bases sitting between them. CDR3 length: 15 amino acids. Germline CDR1 is KGHSH and CDR2 is LQKENI. Written as DNA, the CDR3 is TGTGCCAGCTCACCAGGGTACGGCTTCCAGGACGAGCAGTACTTC. Translating gives CASSPGYGFQDEQYF.

This chain links TRBV23-1 with TRBJ2-7; a weak D match, TRBD1 (6 bases). TRBV23-1 is labeled an ORF, and its function is uncertain. V was cut by 4 bases and J by 2 bases, with 15 bases left in between. The CDR3 extends over 15 amino acids. CDR3 DNA: TGCGCCAGCAGTCGGCCGGACAGTTTGACCTACGAGCAGTACTTC. It codes for CASSRPDSLTYEQYF.

V is TRBV25-1 and J is TRBJ2-1, with D unresolved. V was clipped by 7 bases and J by 3 bases, with 7 bases between them. Germline V gives CDR1 MGHDK, CDR2 SYGVNS. The CDR3 is made up of 12 amino acids. CDR3 sequence reads: CASTGFYNEQFF. Written as DNA, the CDR3 is TGTGCCAGCACCGGGTTCTACAATGAGCAGTTCTTC.

V gene TRBV11-3 combines with J gene TRBJ2-1, with D uncertain. The CDR3 totals 15 residues. Per germline, CDR1 SGHNT and CDR2 YENEEA. V was pared by 5 bases and J by 0 bases, with 11 bases between. CDR3 sequence reads: CASSRGISSYNEQFF. The CDR3 nucleotides read TGTGCCAGCAGCCGCGGAATCAGCTCCTACAATGAGCAGTTCTTC.

This chain links TRBV28 with TRBJ2-3; D might be TRBD1 (5 bases). Germline CDR1 MDHEN, CDR2 SYDVKM. The V and J ends lost 3 bases and 5 bases respectively, with 15 bases between them. This CDR3 is built from 15 residues. CDR3 nucleotide sequence: TGTGCCAGCAGTTTTGAAGACAGTAAGAAAGATACGCAGTATTTT. As protein: CASSFEDSKKDTQYF.